The rows below give T cell receptor beta chains drawn from one sample of a study of early T cells in non-severe SARS-CoV-2 infection. In TCRdb, the 5' RACE reads were re-called with MiXCR into one record per CDR3 protein. The sample lists 30,000 to 40,000 distinct CDR3 sequences; about 7% were seen once. The starting material was whole blood, obtained at baseline. Receptor source: an adult who was a healthcare worker with PCR-confirmed SARS-CoV-2 infection or an uninfected control (not recorded which). Each CDR3 is given with its conserved first and last residue. Each record gives: J gene, V gene, clone size, D gene, CDR3 protein, CDR3 DNA. D genes are given only for firm matches. Clone size is not always given. Where it is, it says once, few, many or a class for expanded clones.

J: TRBJ2-7; V: TRBV4-3; size: many; D: TRBD2; CDR3: CASSPQVSGGIYEQYF; DNA: TGCGCCAGCAGCCCCCAAGTTTCGGGAGGGATCTACGAGCAGTACTTC
J: TRBJ2-3; V: TRBV7-9; size: many; D: TRBD1; CDR3: CASSYGQGTDTQYF; DNA: TGTGCCAGCAGCTACGGACAGGGCACAGATACGCAGTATTTT
J: TRBJ2-5; V: TRBV5-4; size: many; D: -; CDR3: CASSVQETQYF; DNA: TGTGCCAGCAGCGTCCAAGAGACCCAGTACTTC
J: TRBJ2-1; V: TRBV6-2/TRBV6-3; size: many; D: TRBD2; CDR3: CASNSNAAVLAFNEQFF; DNA: TGTGCCAGCAACTCAAACGCCGCGGTACTAGCGTTTAATGAGCAGTTCTTC
J: TRBJ1-2; V: TRBV14; size: -; D: -; CDR3: CASSQDLSNGYTF; DNA: TGTGCCAGCAGCCAAGATTTATCCAACGGCTACACCTTC
J: TRBJ2-5; V: TRBV5-1; size: few; D: -; CDR3: CASSLEQETQYF; DNA: TGCGCCAGCAGCTTGGAACAAGAGACCCAGTACTTC
J: TRBJ2-5; V: TRBV27; size: few; D: TRBD1; CDR3: CASSSPRTGEETQYF; DNA: TGTGCCAGCAGCTCCCCCCGGACAGGGGAAGAGACCCAGTACTTC
J: TRBJ2-1; V: TRBV7-6; size: many; D: TRBD2; CDR3: CASSLVAGVVDEQFF; DNA: TGTGCCAGCAGCTTGGTAGCGGGAGTGGTAGATGAGCAGTTCTTC
J: TRBJ2-3; V: TRBV5-1; size: many; D: TRBD1; CDR3: CASSLRTGYTDTQYF; DNA: TGCGCCAGCAGCTTGAGGACAGGGTACACAGATACGCAGTATTTT
J: TRBJ2-1; V: TRBV11-1; size: many; D: -; CDR3: CASSSEYEQFF; DNA: TGTGCCAGCAGCTCAGAATATGAGCAGTTCTTC
J: TRBJ2-7; V: TRBV5-6; size: -; D: -; CDR3: CASSLPGSIYEQYF; DNA: TGTGCCAGCAGTCTACCGGGGTCGATCTACGAGCAGTACTTC
J: TRBJ1-5; V: TRBV18; size: many; D: TRBD1; CDR3: CASSHGQGDQPQHF; DNA: TGTGCCAGCTCACACGGACAGGGGGATCAGCCCCAGCATTTT
J: TRBJ2-1; V: TRBV27; size: few; D: TRBD2; CDR3: CASSSRLASEQFF; DNA: TGTGCCAGCAGTTCCCGACTAGCATCTGAGCAGTTCTTC
J: TRBJ2-5; V: TRBV28; size: -; D: TRBD2; CDR3: CASSPRRLAGEETQYF; DNA: TGTGCCAGCAGTCCCCGGCGACTAGCAGGAGAAGAGACCCAGTACTTC
J: TRBJ1-6; V: TRBV7-9; size: many; D: TRBD1; CDR3: CASRPSGQGSSPLHF; DNA: TGTGCCAGCAGGCCGTCCGGACAGGGCAGTTCACCCCTCCACTTT
J: TRBJ2-3; V: TRBV4-3; size: -; D: -; CDR3: CASSQQVGGDFGDTQYF; DNA: TGCGCCAGCAGTCAACAGGTCGGGGGAGACTTCGGAGATACGCAGTATTTT
J: TRBJ2-7; V: TRBV5-1; size: many; D: TRBD1; CDR3: CASSPRTGDSGEQYF; DNA: TGCGCCAGCAGCCCCAGGACAGGGGATTCGGGCGAGCAGTACTTC
J: TRBJ2-5; V: TRBV27; size: few; D: TRBD2; CDR3: CASSHSGSRGYTQYF; DNA: TGTGCCAGCAGTCATAGCGGGAGCCGGGGGTATACCCAGTACTTC
J: TRBJ2-1; V: TRBV19; size: many; D: TRBD2; CDR3: CASSINYSGRDNEQFF; DNA: TGTGCCAGTAGTATAAACTATAGCGGGAGGGACAATGAGCAGTTCTTC
J: TRBJ2-1; V: TRBV7-2; size: few; D: TRBD2; CDR3: CASSRLAGAYNEQFF; DNA: TGTGCCAGCAGCCGACTAGCGGGAGCCTACAATGAGCAGTTCTTC
J: TRBJ2-1; V: TRBV4-2; size: -; D: TRBD2; CDR3: CASSQEQAGSYNEQFF; DNA: TGTGCCAGCAGCCAAGAACAAGCGGGGTCCTACAATGAGCAGTTCTTC
J: TRBJ1-1; V: TRBV5-6; size: few; D: -; CDR3: CASSLAGGEAFF; DNA: TGTGCCAGCAGCTTGGCTGGGGGTGAAGCTTTCTTT
J: TRBJ2-5; V: TRBV28; size: few; D: -; CDR3: CASSTNQETQYF; DNA: TGTGCCAGCAGTACCAACCAAGAGACCCAGTACTTC
J: TRBJ2-7; V: TRBV12-3/TRBV12-4; size: -; D: -; CDR3: CASSPDGPAYEQYF; DNA: TGTGCCAGCAGCCCAGACGGTCCTGCCTACGAGCAGTACTTC
J: TRBJ2-1; V: TRBV29-1; size: -; D: -; CDR3: CSVGDGANEQFF; DNA: TGCAGCGTTGGCGACGGAGCGAATGAGCAGTTCTTC
J: TRBJ2-5; V: TRBV20-1; size: many; D: -; CDR3: CSARPGAQETQYF; DNA: TGCAGTGCTAGACCGGGGGCCCAAGAGACCCAGTACTTC
J: TRBJ2-7; V: TRBV6-2/TRBV6-3; size: few; D: -; CDR3: CASSPRGGGPRSYEQYF; DNA: TGTGCCAGCAGCCCACGAGGGGGGGGCCCGCGTTCCTACGAGCAGTACTTC
J: TRBJ2-2; V: TRBV12-3/TRBV12-4; size: -; D: -; CDR3: CASSSHAQGTGELFF; DNA: TGTGCCAGCAGTTCTCACGCCCAGGGTACCGGGGAGCTGTTTTTT
J: TRBJ2-1; V: TRBV4-3; size: few; D: TRBD2; CDR3: CASSQSPLAGRDEQFF; DNA: TGCGCCAGCAGCCAATCCCCACTAGCGGGACGGGATGAGCAGTTCTTC
J: TRBJ1-2; V: TRBV19; size: -; D: -; CDR3: CASSISLPQGGYGYTF; DNA: TGTGCCAGTAGCATCAGCTTACCGCAGGGAGGCTATGGCTACACCTTC
J: TRBJ1-3; V: TRBV20-1; size: many; D: -; CDR3: CSATDSSGNTIYF; DNA: TGCAGTGCCACCGACAGCTCTGGAAACACCATATATTTT
J: TRBJ2-2; V: TRBV28; size: many; D: TRBD2; CDR3: CASITGGAGTGELFF; DNA: TGTGCCAGCATAACCGGGGGGGCAGGCACCGGGGAGCTGTTTTTT
J: TRBJ2-1; V: TRBV7-3; size: few; D: TRBD2; CDR3: CASSLSGTSGMGNEQFF; DNA: TGTGCCAGCAGCTTATCTGGGACTAGCGGGATGGGAAATGAGCAGTTCTTC
J: TRBJ2-7; V: TRBV29-1; size: few; D: TRBD1; CDR3: CSGRDRGSYEQYF; DNA: TGCAGCGGAAGGGACAGGGGGTCGTACGAGCAGTACTTC
J: TRBJ2-3; V: TRBV4-3; size: many; D: TRBD2; CDR3: CASSQDPLAGSTDTQYF; DNA: TGCGCCAGCAGCCAAGATCCCCTAGCGGGATCCACAGATACGCAGTATTTT
J: TRBJ2-3; V: TRBV6-1; size: many; D: TRBD2; CDR3: CASSLIAGGTTDTQYF; DNA: TGTGCCAGCAGTCTCATAGCGGGAGGGACCACAGATACGCAGTATTTT
J: TRBJ1-1; V: TRBV4-2; size: few; D: -; CDR3: CASSLDQVNTEAFF; DNA: TGTGCCAGCAGCCTAGATCAGGTGAACACTGAAGCTTTCTTT
J: TRBJ2-1; V: TRBV29-1; size: many; D: TRBD2; CDR3: CSANSGSLYNEQFF; DNA: TGCAGCGCCAATAGCGGGAGTTTATACAATGAGCAGTTCTTC
J: TRBJ1-2; V: TRBV2; size: -; D: -; CDR3: CASSEGTPGGYTF; DNA: TGTGCCAGCAGTGAGGGGACCCCGGGCGGCTACACCTTC
J: TRBJ2-4; V: TRBV18; size: many; D: TRBD2; CDR3: CASSPPGLAGGVVAKNIQYF; DNA: TGTGCCAGCTCACCACCGGGACTAGCGGGAGGCGTTGTAGCCAAAAACATTCAGTACTTC
J: TRBJ2-7; V: TRBV28; size: few; D: TRBD2; CDR3: CASSLAPSGGGYEQYF; DNA: TGTGCCAGCAGTTTGGCGCCTAGCGGGGGGGGCTACGAGCAGTACTTC
J: TRBJ1-2; V: TRBV20-1; size: many; D: -; CDR3: CSAKQGVVGYTF; DNA: TGCAGTGCTAAACAGGGAGTAGTTGGCTACACCTTC
J: TRBJ2-1; V: TRBV12-3/TRBV12-4; size: many; D: TRBD1; CDR3: CASTRGDRGRGNEQFF; DNA: TGTGCCAGCACCCGAGGTGACAGGGGGCGAGGCAATGAGCAGTTCTTC
J: TRBJ1-1; V: TRBV7-2; size: many; D: -; CDR3: CASSLSIVGTEAFF; DNA: TGTGCCAGCAGCTTAAGCATCGTGGGGACTGAAGCTTTCTTT
J: TRBJ1-1; V: TRBV5-1; size: many; D: -; CDR3: CASSSLVSNTEAFF; DNA: TGCGCCAGCAGCTCCCTGGTTTCGAACACTGAAGCTTTCTTT
J: TRBJ2-1; V: TRBV13; size: many; D: TRBD1; CDR3: CASSKGGFRSYNEQFF; DNA: TGTGCCAGCAGCAAAGGGGGCTTTAGGTCCTACAATGAGCAGTTCTTC
J: TRBJ1-6; V: TRBV6-1; size: -; D: TRBD1; CDR3: CASRREGARSYNSPLHF; DNA: TGTGCCAGCAGACGCGAGGGGGCCCGCTCCTATAATTCACCCCTCCACTTT
J: TRBJ2-7; V: TRBV28; size: many; D: TRBD1; CDR3: CASSSNPGTGGLYEQYF; DNA: TGTGCCAGCAGTTCAAACCCCGGGACAGGCGGCCTATACGAGCAGTACTTC
J: TRBJ2-7; V: TRBV4-1; size: few; D: TRBD2; CDR3: CASSRAAGGNYEQYF; DNA: TGCGCCAGCAGCCGGGCAGCGGGAGGTAATTACGAGCAGTACTTC
J: TRBJ2-5; V: TRBV3-1; size: many; D: -; CDR3: CASSLTITPLADQETQYF; DNA: TGTGCCAGCAGCCTAACGATCACCCCTTTAGCGGACCAAGAGACCCAGTACTTC
J: TRBJ1-1; V: TRBV6-5; size: many; D: TRBD1; CDR3: CASRRTGNTEAFF; DNA: TGTGCCAGCAGACGGACAGGGAACACTGAAGCTTTCTTT
J: TRBJ2-1; V: TRBV4-1; size: medium-sized; D: -; CDR3: CASSLADNGNEQFF; DNA: TGCGCCAGCAGCCTGGCAGATAATGGGAATGAGCAGTTCTTC
J: TRBJ1-5; V: TRBV6-5; size: -; D: TRBD1; CDR3: CASRSNRGNQPQHF; DNA: TGTGCCAGCAGGTCAAACAGGGGAAATCAGCCCCAGCATTTT